These 20 T cell receptor beta chains were all obtained from the same sample, sequenced in a study of T cell responses to AZD1222 COVID-19 vaccine. Assay used: immunoSEQ multiplex PCR; TCRdb lists only in-frame clones, some missing. The profile shows 100,000 to 150,000 clones, 70% to 90% of them singletons. Sequenced material: peripheral blood, taken on day 0 of AZD1222 vaccination. Every receptor here comes from an adult in good health.

As DNA, the CDR3 is TGTGCCAGTCGGGAGGGGGGTGAAGAGACCCAGTACTTC. Translating it yields CASREGGEETQYF. The chain has TRBV19 and TRBJ2-5; TRBD2 matches at 8 bases. The CDR3 extends over 13 amino acids. Unmatched junction bases numbered 5, after V lost 8 bases and J lost 3 bases. Germline values: CDR1 LNHDA, CDR2 SQIVND (reference sequence).

In DNA form, the CDR3 reads TGTGCCAGCAGCGATAGCGGGGGGGCCGGGACGCAGTATTTT. Protein: CASSDSGGAGTQYF. This sequence joins TRBV3-1 (or the pseudogene TRBV3-2) and TRBJ2-3, with TRBD2 identical over 11 bases. Germline CDR1 is LGHDT and CDR2 is YNNKEL (reference sequence). This CDR3 contains 14 residues. J was trimmed by 9 bases and V by 5 bases; bases with no gene match: 7.

The chain recombines TRBV4-2 with TRBJ2-7; 7 bases align to TRBD2. Trimming took 4 bases from V and 0 from J; bases not matched to a gene: 6. In germline, CDR1 is LGHNA, CDR2 YNFKEQ. This CDR3 spans 15 amino acids. Written as DNA, the CDR3 is TGTGCCAGCAGCCCGACTAGCCTGAGCTCCTACGAGCAGTACTTC. Residues: CASSPTSLSSYEQYF.

This CDR3 reads CSVVVLTDTQYF. DNA for the CDR3: TGCAGCGTTGTTGTGCTTACAGATACGCAGTATTTT. The rearrangement links TRBV29-1 to TRBJ2-3; D not resolved. The CDR3 consists of 12 residues. V was shortened by 4 bases and J by 3 bases, with 8 bases between the two germline ends. CDR1 SQVTM and CDR2 ANQGSEA come from the germline V gene.

The chain joins TRBV3-1 (or the pseudogene TRBV3-2) to TRBJ2-7, with no clear D. There are 11 residues in the CDR3. Germline-derived CDR1 and CDR2 are LGHDT and YNNKEL (reference sequence). V lost 5 bases, J lost 3 bases, and 5 bases lay in between. As DNA, the CDR3 is TGTGCCAGCAGCTACAACTACGAGCAGTACTTC. This sequence encodes CASSYNYEQYF.

This chain links TRBV2 with TRBJ2-1, with TRBD2 matching 7 bases. Trimming removed 11 bases from V and 5 bases from J; junction bases left unmatched: 21. The CDR3 is made up of 17 amino acids. Germline V lookup: CDR1 SNHLY, CDR2 FYNNEI. CDR3 region: CADAPMAGRGIDNEQFF. The DNA of the CDR3 is TGTGCCGACGCCCCAATGGCCGGGCGGGGGATCGACAATGAGCAGTTCTTC.

V usage is TRBV11-2 and J usage is TRBJ1-6, with 7 bases aligning to TRBD1. CDR1 SGHAT and CDR2 FQNNGV come from the germline V gene. The CDR3 covers 16 residues. J gave up 7 bases and V 6 bases, and 12 bases lay outside the gene matches. The CDR3 sequence: CASRPITGTVNSPLHF. CDR3 DNA: TGTGCCAGCAGGCCGATAACTGGGACAGTAAATTCACCCCTCCACTTT.

The chain links TRBV18 to TRBJ1-2, with TRBD1 matching 9 bases. The CDR3 consists of 15 residues. V shed 5 bases, J shed 1 base, and the junction held 5 bases outside the gene matches. Germline CDR1 is KGHSH and CDR2 is LQKENI. Written as DNA, the CDR3 is TGTGCCAGCTCAGCCTGGGACAGGGATAACTATGGCTACACCTTC. It specifies CASSAWDRDNYGYTF. The full variable domain, in which reference TRBV18 and TRBJ1-2 provide the parts outside the CDR3, is NAGVMQNPRHLVRRRGQEARLRCSPMKGHSHVYWYRQLPEEGLKFMVYLQKENIIDESGMPKERFSAEFPKEGPSILRIQQVVRGDSAAYFCASSAWDRDNYGYTFGSGTRLTVV.

The chain combines TRBV5-4 with TRBJ2-1; 9 bases map to TRBD2. Germline V lookup: CDR1 SGHNT, CDR2 YYREEE (reference sequence). The CDR3 has 13 amino acids. V trimming: 3 bases; J trimming: 8 bases; junction bases outside the gene matches: 3. The CDR3 loop is CASSSGLAHEQFF. DNA for the CDR3: TGTGCCAGCAGCTCGGGACTAGCCCATGAGCAGTTCTTC.

The chain employs TRBV30 and TRBJ2-5; TRBD1 aligns across 8 bases. CDR1 and CDR2 from the germline V gene are GTSNPN and SVGIG (reference sequence). The CDR3 loop spans 15 amino acids. The V segment lost 3 bases and the J segment 2 bases; nucleotides outside the gene matches: 8. CDR3 sequence reads: CAWRAPTGAQETQYF. CDR3 bases: TGTGCCTGGAGAGCCCCGACAGGGGCTCAAGAGACCCAGTACTTC.

V gene TRBV5-6 combines with J gene TRBJ1-2; 9 bases match TRBD1. From germline, CDR1 is SGHDT and CDR2 YYEEEE. V lost 0 bases to trimming and J lost 5 bases; unmatched junction nucleotides: 2. This CDR3 comprises 14 residues. The CDR3 coding sequence is TGTGCCAGCAGCTTGGGGACAGGGGTTTATGGCTACACCTTC. Amino acids: CASSLGTGVYGYTF.

This chain's CDR3 is CASRVLGSKGYF. For the CDR3, the DNA is TGTGCCAGCAGGGTTTTAGGGAGCAAGGGGTATTTT. This rearrangement joins TRBV6-5 to TRBJ2-3, with D perhaps TRBD2 (5 bases). V was trimmed by 6 bases and J by 14 bases, leaving 18 bases between them. The CDR3 loop spans 12 amino acids. CDR1 is MNHEY, CDR2 SVGAGI, per germline.

Here the CDR3 DNA reads TGTGCCAGCAGCTTTCCCGGACAGCCCTATGGCTACACCTTC. Encoded protein: CASSFPGQPYGYTF. V usage is TRBV7-8 and J usage is TRBJ1-2, with D tentatively TRBD1 (6 bases). The CDR3 runs 14 residues. Trimming left V 3 bases short and J 4 bases short, with 12 bases between. Germline V gives CDR1 SGHVS, CDR2 FQNEAQ.

J is TRBJ2-7 and V is TRBV7-3, with 11 bases matching TRBD2. Germline CDR1 SGHTA, CDR2 FQGTGA. The CDR3 has 16 amino acids. V shed 2 bases, J shed 0 bases, and the junction held 3 bases outside the gene matches. As DNA, the CDR3 is TGTGCCAGCAGCTTAGAGGGGACTAGCGGCTCCTACGAGCAGTACTTC. Protein: CASSLEGTSGSYEQYF.

The chain joins TRBV5-1 to TRBJ2-1; 9 nucleotides agree with TRBD2. The CDR3 is 13 amino acids. Germline loops: CDR1 SGHRS, CDR2 YFSETQ. J gave up 7 bases and V 3 bases, and 2 bases lay outside the gene matches. CDR3 sequence reads: CASSWAGGNEQFF. CDR3 bases: TGCGCCAGCAGCTGGGCGGGAGGGAATGAGCAGTTCTTC.

This clone was observed a single time. The genes are TRBV19 and TRBJ2-2, with D possibly being TRBD2 (5 bases). This CDR3 spans 15 amino acids. Germline CDR1 and CDR2: LNHDA and SQIVND (reference sequence). V was cut by 5 bases and J by 6 bases, with 16 bases left in between. The CDR3 DNA is TGTGCCAGTAGTGGTAGGCCCCGAGCGGCCGGGGAGCTGTTTTTT. Translation: CASSGRPRAAGELFF.

J is TRBJ2-7 and V is TRBV7-9; no clear D gene. Germline values: CDR1 SEHNR, CDR2 FQNEAQ (reference sequence). Trimming pared 5 bases from V and 4 bases from J, leaving 9 bases between. The CDR3 loop spans 12 amino acids. CDR3 region: CASSPSGYEQYF. CDR3 bases: TGTGCCAGCAGCCCCAGTGGGTACGAGCAGTACTTC.

The chain employs TRBV3-1 (or the pseudogene TRBV3-2) and TRBJ2-1, with D maybe TRBD2 (5 bases). The CDR3 covers 13 residues. The germline V gene encodes CDR1 LGHDT and CDR2 YNNKEL (reference sequence). V shed 0 bases and J shed 9 bases, with 9 bases lying between them. CDR3 protein: CASSQDWSGEQFF. The CDR3 DNA reads as TGTGCCAGCAGCCAAGACTGGAGCGGTGAGCAGTTCTTC.

The chain carries TRBV9 and TRBJ1-2; 8 nucleotides align to TRBD1. Germline V CDR1 and CDR2: SGDLS, YYNGEE. Trimming cost V 4 bases and J 4 bases; bases outside gene matches: 6. This CDR3 spans 14 amino acids. The chain's CDR3 is CASSPTGAGYGYTF. CDR3 nucleotide sequence: TGTGCCAGCAGCCCGACAGGGGCGGGCTATGGCTACACCTTC. The full variable domain, its missing parts supplied by reference TRBV9 and TRBJ1-2, is DSGVTQTPKHLITATGQRVTLRCSPRSGDLSVYWYQQSLDQGLQFLIQYYNGEERAKGNILERFSAQQFPDLHSELNLSSLELGDSALYFCASSPTGAGYGYTFGSGTRLTVV.

The gene calls are TRBV5-4 and TRBJ2-7; D might be TRBD1 or TRBD2, each matching 5 bases. Germline loops: CDR1 SGHNT, CDR2 YYREEE (reference sequence). The CDR3 extends over 16 amino acids. The ends were cut back, 3 bases at V and 1 base at J, with 17 bases in the middle. CDR3 coding DNA: TGTGCCAGCAGCTCCCAAACAGGACTCCGATCCTACGAGCAGTACTTC. Protein sequence: CASSSQTGLRSYEQYF.